This T cell receptor (beta chain) came from a study of blood T cells in healthy people across ages. Combining a sample-barcoded 5' primer with a J-beta primer mix, a second PCR ran for about 7 to 11 cycles. TCRdb re-analysed the 5' RACE reads in MiXCR, keeping a single row per CDR3 protein. The table shows about 760,000 distinct CDR3 sequences, with just under 25% occurring only once. The data were also submitted as part of a second study, on T cells of mothers and their children.

The clonotype was recovered from a boy between 10 and 17 years old in good health. Sequenced sample: blood.

The CDR3 bases are TGTGCCAGCTCGGGGCCCTCCTCAGCCAAAAACATTCAGTACTTC. This sequence encodes CASSGPSSAKNIQYF. V is TRBV28 and J is TRBJ2-4; the D gene could be TRBD1 or TRBD2 (5 bases each). The CDR3 has 15 residues. Germline CDR1 MDHEN, CDR2 SYDVKM. Trimming removed 8 bases at V and 0 bases at J, with 14 bases between.